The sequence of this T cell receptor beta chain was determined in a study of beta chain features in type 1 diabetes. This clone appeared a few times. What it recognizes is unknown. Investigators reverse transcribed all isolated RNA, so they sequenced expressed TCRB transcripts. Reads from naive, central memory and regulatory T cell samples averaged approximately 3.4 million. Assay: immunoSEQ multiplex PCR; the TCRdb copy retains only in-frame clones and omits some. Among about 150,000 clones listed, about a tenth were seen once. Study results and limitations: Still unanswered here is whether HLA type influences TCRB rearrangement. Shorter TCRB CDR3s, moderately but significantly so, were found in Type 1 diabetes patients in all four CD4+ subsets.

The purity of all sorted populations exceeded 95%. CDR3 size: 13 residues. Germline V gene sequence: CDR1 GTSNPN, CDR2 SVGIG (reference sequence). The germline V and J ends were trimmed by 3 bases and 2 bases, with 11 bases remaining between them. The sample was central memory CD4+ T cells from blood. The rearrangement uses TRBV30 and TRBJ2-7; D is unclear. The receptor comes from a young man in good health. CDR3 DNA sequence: TGTGCCTGGAGACGCGCAGGCCCCTACGAGCAGTACTTC. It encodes CAWRRAGPYEQYF.